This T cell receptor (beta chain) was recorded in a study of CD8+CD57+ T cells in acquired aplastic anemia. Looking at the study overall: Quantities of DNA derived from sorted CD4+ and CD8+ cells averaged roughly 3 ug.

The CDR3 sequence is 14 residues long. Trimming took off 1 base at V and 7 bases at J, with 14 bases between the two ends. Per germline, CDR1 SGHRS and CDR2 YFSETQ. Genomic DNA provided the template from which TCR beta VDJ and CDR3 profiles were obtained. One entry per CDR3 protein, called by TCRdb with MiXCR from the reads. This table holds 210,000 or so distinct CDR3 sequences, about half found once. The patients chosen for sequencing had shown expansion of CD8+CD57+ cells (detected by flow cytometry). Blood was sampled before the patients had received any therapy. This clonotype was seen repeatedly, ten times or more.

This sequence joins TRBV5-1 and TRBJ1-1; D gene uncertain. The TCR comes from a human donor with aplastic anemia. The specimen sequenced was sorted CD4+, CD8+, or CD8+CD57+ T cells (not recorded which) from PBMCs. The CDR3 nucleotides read TGCGCCAGCAGCTTGATTTCCATCCGGGGTGAAGCTTTCTTT. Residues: CASSLISIRGEAFF. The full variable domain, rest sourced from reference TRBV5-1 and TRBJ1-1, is KAGVTQTPRYLIKTRGQQVTLSCSPISGHRSVSWYQQTPGQGLQFLFEYFSETQRNKGNFPGRFSGRQFSNSRSEMNVSTLELGDSALYLCASSLISIRGEAFFGQGTRLTVV.